This T cell receptor beta chain was sequenced in a study of T cell changes during pregnancy in multiple sclerosis. TCRdb's copy holds only in-frame clones and misses some; the assay was immunoSEQ multiplex PCR. Of roughly 63,000 clones in the sample, around 93% were seen once. Trimming at V came to 10 bases and at J to 1 base, leaving 9 bases not matched to a gene. The CDR3 spans 15 residues. Germline CDR1 SGHDN, CDR2 FVKESK. The sequence was obtained from a female donor with multiple sclerosis, enrolled in a pregnancy study. Specimen: CD8+ T cells from peripheral blood mononuclear cells, collected in the second trimester of pregnancy. J is TRBJ2-2 and V is TRBV14; 7 positions match TRBD2. The CDR3 nucleotides read TGTGCCATCACAACAGCGGGGATGAACACCGGGGAGCTGTTTTTT. Translating it yields CAITTAGMNTGELFF.